The entry below gives a single T cell receptor (beta chain) sequence along with its context. Its antigen remains unidentified. Systemic immunosuppression or autoimmune disease history was grounds to exclude patients. Sequencing was performed with immunoSEQ multiplex PCR; in TCRdb, only in-frame clones are kept and a portion is missing. The table shows more than 40,000 clones, with around nine tenths occurring only once. The CDR3 contains 10 residues. CDR1 is SNHLY, CDR2 FYNNEI, per germline. V was shortened by 6 bases and J by 12 bases, with 12 bases between the two germline ends. The data stem from a study of OX40 agonist ivuxolimab in advanced cancers. Study overall: Hepatocellular carcinoma, melanoma, renal cell or head and neck cancer occurred in dose-escalation patients.

Study outcomes and limitations: Undetermined was the antigen specificity of the expanded peripheral T cells. Blood T cells, both CD4+ and CD8+, expanded clonally by week 6 at 0.1 to 3.0 mg/kg.

The receptor comes from an adult with an advanced solid tumor such as melanoma, head and neck, liver or kidney cancer. The V call is TRBV2, the J call TRBJ2-7; D is possibly TRBD1 (5 bases). The starting material was CD4+ or CD8+ T cells sorted from blood, obtained in a trial of the OX40 agonist ivuxolimab. This CDR3 is CASSHVQGYF. CDR3 DNA sequence: TGTGCCAGCAGCCACGTTCAGGGGTACTTC.